Listed here are 10 T cell receptor beta chains from one sample, sequenced in a study of T cells in Graves' hyperthyroidism and ophthalmopathy. RNA transcripts were the template for amplifying TCR beta CDR3 regions. HTBI primers were used for first-round RT-PCR of the TCR CDR3. TCRdb recomputed calls from the multiplex PCR reads with MiXCR, one row per CDR3 protein. The sample includes 450,000 to 650,000 distinct CDR3 sequences, about 14% of them seen just once. The specimen sequenced was blood. Source of these receptors: a woman aged 18-29 years with Graves' ophthalmopathy.

The chain carries TRBV15 and TRBJ1-4, with TRBD1 as a possible D gene (6 bases). The CDR3 loop spans 20 amino acids. Germline CDR1 LNHNV, CDR2 YYDKDF (reference sequence). V was cut by 1 base and J by 3 bases, with 24 bases left in between. The CDR3 reads CATSRANLEGGSAPNEKLFF. The DNA of the CDR3 is TGTGCCACCAGCAGAGCCAACCTAGAGGGGGGTAGCGCCCCTAATGAAAAACTGTTTTTT.

V gene TRBV2 combines with J gene TRBJ1-4; possibly TRBD1 for D (5 bases). Per the germline V gene, CDR1 is SNHLY and CDR2 is FYNNEI. Trimming pared 8 bases from V and 2 bases from J, leaving 12 bases between. The CDR3 sequence is 14 residues long. CDR3 sequence reads: CASFPTATNEKLFF. The CDR3 bases are TGTGCCAGCTTCCCGACAGCGACTAATGAAAAACTGTTTTTT.

The table lists this clonotype with many counts. This rearrangement joins TRBV2 to TRBJ2-1; no definite D call. Per the germline V gene, CDR1 is SNHLY and CDR2 is FYNNEI. Trimming removed 7 bases at V and 10 bases at J, with 17 bases between. This CDR3 is 13 amino acids long. CDR3 DNA: TGTGCCAGCACTCTGAGACCCACGCTGGAGCAGTTCTTC. As protein: CASTLRPTLEQFF.

The chain is built from TRBV20-1 and TRBJ2-7; D is unclear. Germline V lookup: CDR1 DFQATT, CDR2 SNEGSKA (reference sequence). With 4 bases removed from V and 0 bases from J, the gap between germline ends came to 13 bases. There are 14 residues in the CDR3. CDR3 protein: CSANVGSFSYEQYF. In DNA form, the CDR3 reads TGCAGTGCTAATGTGGGGTCCTTCTCCTACGAGCAGTACTTC.

The chain couples TRBV5-1 to TRBJ2-1; 8 nucleotides match TRBD2. The CDR3 is 16 amino acids. Germline values: CDR1 SGHRS, CDR2 YFSETQ. Unmatched junction bases numbered 7, after V lost 2 bases and J lost 3 bases. The CDR3 nucleotides are TGCGCCAGCAGCTTCGATCTAGCGGGTTACTACAATGAGCAGTTCTTC. Residues: CASSFDLAGYYNEQFF.

In this sample, this clonotype turned up many times. The CDR3 region has the DNA TGTGCCAGCAGTTACGGAGATCAGCCCCAGCATTTT. Translation: CASSYGDQPQHF. The chain combines TRBV12-3 or TRBV12-4 with TRBJ1-5; no definite D call. V gave up 4 bases and J gave up 5 bases, with 6 bases separating them. The CDR3 sequence is 12 residues long.

This clonotype was recorded at least ten times. The chain carries TRBV30 and TRBJ2-2; 8 nucleotides align to TRBD1. This CDR3 comprises 16 residues. Trimming took 1 base from V and 3 from J; bases not matched to a gene: 7. The germline CDR1 and CDR2 sequences are GTSNPN and SVGIG (reference sequence). In DNA, the CDR3 is TGTGCCTGGAGTGCCCTGGGACAGGAGTACACCGGGGAGCTGTTTTTT. It specifies CAWSALGQEYTGELFF.

This clonotype was found many times. The chain has TRBV7-3 and TRBJ2-7; a weak D match, TRBD1 (5 bases). Germline V gives CDR1 SGHTA, CDR2 FQGTGA. V was clipped by 5 bases and J by 3 bases, with 14 bases between them. The CDR3 spans 14 residues. This chain's CDR3 is CASSQTQGHYEQYF. The DNA for the CDR3 is TGTGCCAGCAGCCAGACCCAGGGCCACTACGAGCAGTACTTC.

This clonotype was counted ten times or more. The CDR3 spells CASSPYIPSNEKLFF. The CDR3 DNA reads TGTGCCAGCAGCCCCTACATACCTTCTAATGAAAAACTGTTTTTT. The chain joins TRBV27 to TRBJ1-4, with D unresolved. Trimming removed 6 bases from V and 3 bases from J, with 14 bases in between. Germline CDR1 reads MNHEY; CDR2 reads SMNVEV (reference sequence). The CDR3 runs to 15 residues.

This clonotype was detected ten times or more. The chain joins TRBV12-3 or TRBV12-4 to TRBJ2-1; D ambiguous. The CDR3 spans 17 residues. V lost 1 base and J lost 2, with 15 bases in between. The chain's CDR3 is CASSLVSSLGPYNEQFF. The CDR3 bases are TGTGCCAGCAGTTTAGTGTCCAGCCTAGGGCCCTACAATGAGCAGTTCTTC.